Presented here are 14 T cell receptor beta chains from one specimen sequenced in a study of shared clonotypes between healthy human individuals. Libraries were prepared by immunoSEQ multiplex PCR; TCRdb keeps only in-frame clonotypes and omits some of them. The sample yields millions of clones, over 90% seen once. Sequenced material: naive CD4+ T cells from PBMCs. Indicated subset: CD45RA+ positively selected. The receptors come from a man aged 18-30 years in good health. Some clones in this sample may be carry-over from other donors' samples.

V usage is TRBV28 and J usage is TRBJ1-5; 7 bases map to TRBD1. CDR1 MDHEN and CDR2 SYDVKM come from the germline V gene. CDR3 length equals 17 residues. Trimming removed 6 bases from V and 0 bases from J; junction bases left unmatched: 11. This CDR3 is CASRAGGTYYSNQPQHF. In nucleotides, the CDR3 is TGTGCCAGCAGGGCAGGGGGGACGTACTATAGCAATCAGCCCCAGCATTTT.

This clone has only one observation. This chain connects TRBV5-6 to TRBJ2-7, with 11 bases lining up with TRBD1. CDR1 SGHDT and CDR2 YYEEEE come from the germline V gene. This CDR3 is built from 12 residues. J was trimmed by 12 bases and V by 4 bases; bases with no gene match: 6. As DNA, the CDR3 is TGTGCCAGCAGCGTGGGACAGGGGGTGCTGTACTTC. Protein sequence: CASSVGQGVLYF.

V and J are TRBV9 and TRBJ2-7, with D tentatively TRBD1 or TRBD2 (5 bases each). CDR1 is SGDLS, CDR2 YYNGEE, per germline. The CDR3 is 15 residues long. V was clipped by 4 bases and J by 3 bases, with 17 bases between them. Here the CDR3 reads CASSQSGAGLYEQYF. The CDR3 coding sequence is TGTGCCAGCAGCCAAAGCGGAGCAGGGCTCTACGAGCAGTACTTC.

The chain carries TRBV9 and TRBJ2-1; 9 bases agree with TRBD2. This CDR3 is 14 amino acids long. The J segment lost 9 bases and the V segment lost 5 bases, leaving 9 bases of the junction unmatched. The germline CDR1 and CDR2 sequences are SGDLS and YYNGEE. CDR3 in amino acids: CASSVSGSGGEQFF. CDR3 sequence (DNA): TGTGCCAGCAGTGTTAGCGGGAGCGGCGGTGAGCAGTTCTTC.

The chain is built from TRBV28 and TRBJ2-2; D is possibly TRBD1 (5 bases). This CDR3 spans 16 amino acids. V was trimmed by 3 bases and J by 4 bases, leaving 15 bases between them. CDR1 and CDR2 (germline): MDHEN, SYDVKM. The CDR3 is CASSFQGGRSTGELFF. The CDR3 DNA is TGTGCCAGCAGTTTTCAGGGCGGCAGATCCACCGGGGAGCTGTTTTTT. Complete variable domain (other parts from reference TRBV28 and TRBJ2-2): DVKVTQSSRYLVKRTGEKVFLECVQDMDHENMFWYRQDPGLGLRLIYFSYDVKMKEKGDIPEGYSVSREKKERFSLILESASTNQTSMYLCASSFQGGRSTGELFFGEGSRLTVL.

The rearrangement links TRBV1 to TRBJ2-1. TRBV1 is a listed pseudogene. There are 17 residues in the CDR3. CDR3 nucleotide sequence: TGCACCAGCAGCCGCCCAAGGGCGAGATTACCCTACAATGAGCAGTTCTTC. This gives the protein CTSSRPRARLPYNEQFF.

This chain links TRBV28 with TRBJ2-7, with D unresolved. Germline CDR1 reads MDHEN; CDR2 reads SYDVKM. The CDR3 is made up of 13 amino acids. V lost 5 bases to trimming and J lost 3 bases, with 11 bases between them. The CDR3 loop is CASSRGQLYEQYF. Here the CDR3 DNA reads TGTGCCAGCAGTCGAGGCCAGCTCTACGAGCAGTACTTC.

This chain connects TRBV28 to TRBJ2-3, with 14 positions matching TRBD2. CDR3 length: 18 amino acids. CDR1 is MDHEN, CDR2 SYDVKM, per germline. V lost 5 bases, J lost 1 base, and 8 bases stayed unmatched. CDR3 coding DNA: TGTGCCAGCAGTCCTTTTGGACTAGCGGGAGGCCGCACAGATACGCAGTATTTT. It specifies CASSPFGLAGGRTDTQYF.

The rearrangement uses TRBV5-6 and TRBJ1-2; D remains ambiguous. Trimming removed 0 bases at V and 4 bases at J, with 16 bases between. CDR1 and CDR2 (germline): SGHDT, YYEEEE. There are 16 residues in the CDR3. For the CDR3, the DNA is TGTGCCAGCAGCTTGGGTCCTGGACCGGCGGTCTATGGCTACACCTTC. As protein: CASSLGPGPAVYGYTF. Filled out from reference TRBV5-6 and TRBJ1-2, the complete variable domain reads DAGVTQSPTHLIKTRGQQVTLRCSPKSGHDTVSWYQQALGQGPQFIFQYYEEEERQRGNFPDRFSGHQFPNYSSELNVNALLLGDSALYLCASSLGPGPAVYGYTFGSGTRLTVV.

There are a few counts of this clone. The chain has TRBV19 and TRBJ1-5; D uncertain. The V and J ends lost 5 bases and 8 bases respectively, with 10 bases between them. This CDR3 spans 12 amino acids. CDR1 is LNHDA and CDR2 is SQIVND in the germline V gene (reference sequence). The CDR3 region has the DNA TGTGCCAGTAGTCTGGGCCCCGAGCCCCAGCATTTT. Translated: CASSLGPEPQHF.

This chain uses TRBV9 with TRBJ2-5; tentatively, D is TRBD2 (6 bases). V was trimmed by 4 bases and J by 5 bases, leaving 15 bases between them. Per the germline V gene, CDR1 is SGDLS and CDR2 is YYNGEE. This CDR3 has 14 amino acids. As DNA, the CDR3 is TGTGCCAGCAGCTCTACGGGTCGGGGGGAGACCCAGTACTTC. It specifies CASSSTGRGETQYF.

The chain recombines TRBV30 with TRBJ1-3; 8 bases match TRBD1. This CDR3 contains 13 residues. With 2 bases clipped from V and 9 bases from J, the junction kept 6 bases outside the gene matches. The V gene's germline CDR1 is GTSNPN and CDR2 SVGIG (reference sequence). The CDR3 bases are TGTGCCTGGAGTTGGGACAGGATGAGCACCATATATTTT. Its translation is CAWSWDRMSTIYF.

The genes are TRBV25-1 and TRBJ2-2, with TRBD2 as a possible D gene (5 bases). The CDR3 runs 17 residues. V lost 6 bases to trimming and J lost 0 bases, with 17 bases between them. CDR1 is MGHDK and CDR2 is SYGVNS in the germline V gene. This CDR3 reads CASSPTRGRANTGELFF. The CDR3 coding sequence is TGTGCCAGCAGCCCAACAAGAGGGCGGGCGAACACCGGGGAGCTGTTTTTT.

The CDR3 here is CASSLTPRDTEAFF. The CDR3 DNA sequence: TGTGCCAGCAGCTTAACTCCAAGGGATACTGAAGCTTTCTTT. The chain combines TRBV7-3 with TRBJ1-1; D gene ambiguous. CDR3 length: 14 residues. Germline CDR1 SGHTA, CDR2 FQGTGA. Trimming cost V 0 bases and J 5 bases, with 10 bases left between them.